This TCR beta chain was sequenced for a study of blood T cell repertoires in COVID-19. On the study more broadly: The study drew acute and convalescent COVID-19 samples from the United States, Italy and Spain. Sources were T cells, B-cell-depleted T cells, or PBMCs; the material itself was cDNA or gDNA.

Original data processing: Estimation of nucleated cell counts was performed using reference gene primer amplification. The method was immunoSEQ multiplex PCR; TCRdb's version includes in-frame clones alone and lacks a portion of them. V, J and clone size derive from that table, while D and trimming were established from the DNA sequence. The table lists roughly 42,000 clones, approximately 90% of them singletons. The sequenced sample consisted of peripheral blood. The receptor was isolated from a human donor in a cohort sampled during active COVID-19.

The CDR3 protein is CASSLGSGADTQYF. As DNA, the CDR3 is TGCGCCAGCAGCTTGGGTTCAGGGGCAGATACGCAGTATTTT. The rearrangement links TRBV5-1 to TRBJ2-3; perhaps TRBD1 as D (6 bases). Germline CDR1 SGHRS, CDR2 YFSETQ. There are 14 residues in the CDR3. V was pared by 0 bases and J by 4 bases, with 9 bases between.